This T cell receptor beta chain derives from a study of T cells in localized non-small cell lung cancer. The V end lost 2 bases, the J end lost 0 bases, and 12 bases lay between the germline ends. Germline V lookup: CDR1 SGHDT, CDR2 YYEEEE. CDR3 length: 15 residues. This clone was observed once. TCRdb's copy holds only in-frame clones and misses some; the assay was immunoSEQ multiplex PCR. The data show several thousand clones, roughly 94% seen once. The sample in question was peripheral blood mononuclear cells, obtained before any cancer treatment. The chain has TRBV5-6 and TRBJ2-7, with D uncertain. This sequence was found in a male donor aged 60 or older with stage II lung adenocarcinoma. CDR3 sequence: CASSFFMTFSYEQYF. For the CDR3, the DNA is TGTGCCAGCAGCTTTTTTATGACTTTCTCCTACGAGCAGTACTTC.